This is a list of T cell receptor beta chains from one sample in a study of glioma-infiltrating T cells after dendritic cell vaccination. Data came from immunoSEQ multiplex PCR; TCRdb stores just in-frame clones and leaves some out. Of over 80,000 clones detected, 70% to 90% appear once; the ten largest clones hold approximately 3.2%. The sample consisted of blood, taken before dendritic cell vaccination. Every receptor here comes from a human donor with glioblastoma. CDR3s include the opening cysteine and the closing phenylalanine or tryptophan. The D gene is left open where the match is weak. Part of the rows lack a size; the others show once, few, many or a class for expanded clones.

V gene	clone size	D gene	J gene	CDR3 DNA	CDR3 protein
TRBV27	.	TRBD1	TRBJ2-1	TGTGCCAGCAGCTACAGGGGTGGCGAGCAGTTCTTC	CASSYRGGEQFF
TRBV5-1	.	TRBD1	TRBJ2-3	TGCGCCAGCAGCTTTGGACAGGACACAGATACGCAGTATTTT	CASSFGQDTDTQYF
TRBV5-4	.	TRBD1	TRBJ1-1	TGTGCCAGCAGCTTGGTTACAGGGGACGGCGAAGCTTTCTTT	CASSLVTGDGEAFF
TRBV11-3	few	.	TRBJ2-7	TGTGCCAGCAGCAGGTCAGGGGATATCCACGAGCAGTACTTC	CASSRSGDIHEQYF
TRBV7-3	once	TRBD2	TRBJ2-1	TGTGCCAGCAGCTTGGGGGGGGTTGCCTACAATGAGCAGTTCTTC	CASSLGGVAYNEQFF
TRBV6-1	.	.	TRBJ2-3	TGTGCCAGCAGTGAAGCGAGGAGGGATACGCAGTATTTT	CASSEARRDTQYF
TRBV19	.	.	TRBJ1-5	TGTGCCAGTCAGATCACAGGGTATAGCAATCAGCCCCAGCATTTT	CASQITGYSNQPQHF
TRBV6-4	.	.	TRBJ2-2	TGTGCCAGCAGTGTGGGGGCCATGAACACCGGGGAGCTGTTTTTT	CASSVGAMNTGELFF
TRBV19	.	.	TRBJ2-5	TGTGCCAGTAGCTACCCGGGACATGGTGAAACCCAGTACTTC	CASSYPGHGETQYF
TRBV2	.	.	TRBJ2-3	TGTGCCAGCAACTTGTACCTCTCCTACGCAGATACGCAGTATTTT	CASNLYLSYADTQYF
TRBV5-1	.	TRBD2	TRBJ2-1	TGCGCCAGCAGCGTCGGGGGGGCCTCCTACAATGAGCAGTTCTTC	CASSVGGASYNEQFF
TRBV4-2	.	.	TRBJ2-3	TGTGCCAGCAGCCAAGATTGGGCGGGGGCCTTGGGAGATACGCAGTATTTT	CASSQDWAGALGDTQYF
TRBV5-6	.	TRBD1	TRBJ2-3	TGTGCCAGCAGCTCGACCGGGACAGGGTCGTATGGCACAGATACGCAGTATTTT	CASSSTGTGSYGTDTQYF
TRBV29-1	.	.	TRBJ2-7	TGCAGCGTTGAGGCAGCGTCCTCCTACGAGCAGTACTTC	CSVEAASSYEQYF
TRBV27	.	TRBD1	TRBJ2-2	TGTGCCAGCAGTTTATACCCAATGACAGGGACCAGCGGAAACACCGGGGAGCTGTTTTTT	CASSLYPMTGTSGNTGELFF
TRBV6-5	.	TRBD1	TRBJ2-7	TGTGCCAGCAGTAGGACAGGGGGAAACGAGCAGTACTTC	CASSRTGGNEQYF
TRBV6-6	.	.	TRBJ1-3	TGTGCCGCGGGGACCCCTGGAAACACCATATATTTT	CAAGTPGNTIYF
TRBV5-1	.	TRBD1	TRBJ1-2	TGCGCCAGCAGTCGAGAGACAGGGGGCGCGGGTGGCTACACCTTC	CASSRETGGAGGYTF
TRBV5-1	.	TRBD2	TRBJ2-1	TGCGCCAGCAGCGCGGGACTAGCGGCTTACAATGAGCAGTTCTTC	CASSAGLAAYNEQFF
TRBV27	.	.	TRBJ1-2	TGTGCCAGCAGGACGTGGACGGCACAGGGCGTCGGCTACACCTTC	CASRTWTAQGVGYTF
TRBV30	.	.	TRBJ1-1	TGTGCCTCGCTGGGACACATGAACACTGAAGCTTTCTTT	CASLGHMNTEAFF
TRBV7-9	once	.	TRBJ2-1	TGTGCCAGCAGCTTATCCTGGGCCAGCAATGAGCAGTTCTTC	CASSLSWASNEQFF
TRBV5-5	few	TRBD2	TRBJ2-1	TGTGCCAGCAGCTTGGGGACTAGCGGGAGGGCCACCTACAATGAGCAGTTCTTC	CASSLGTSGRATYNEQFF
TRBV6-1	.	TRBD1	TRBJ2-7	TGTGCCAGCATTAAGGGACAGGGTTCGTACGAGCAGTACTTC	CASIKGQGSYEQYF
TRBV9	.	TRBD1	TRBJ1-1	TGTGCCAGCAGCCCTGGCCAGGGGGTTGTGAACACTGAAGCTTTCTTT	CASSPGQGVVNTEAFF
TRBV6-4	.	.	TRBJ2-3	TGTGCCAGCAGTGACTCAACGGGCGGAGGATTAGATACGCAGTATTTT	CASSDSTGGGLDTQYF
TRBV6-5	.	.	TRBJ2-7	TGTGCCAGCAGTTACGGACGGGAGATATACGAGCAGTACTTC	CASSYGREIYEQYF
TRBV5-1	.	.	TRBJ2-7	TGCGCCAGCAGCTTGGTGGCAGGGGTGTCCTACGAGCAGTACTTC	CASSLVAGVSYEQYF
TRBV19	.	.	TRBJ2-6	TGTGCCAGTAGCCCCAGTAGAGGTGGGGCCAACGTCCTGGCTTTC	CASSPSRGGANVLAF
TRBV4-1	.	TRBD1	TRBJ2-6	TGCGCCAGCAGCCAAGATGGTCAGGGGGTCCGGGGCTCTGAGGCCAACGTCCTGACTTTC	CASSQDGQGVRGSEANVLTF
TRBV5-4	.	TRBD2	TRBJ2-1	TGTGCCAGCAGCTTGTTAGGACTAGCGGGGGCTGAGCAGTTCTTC	CASSLLGLAGAEQFF